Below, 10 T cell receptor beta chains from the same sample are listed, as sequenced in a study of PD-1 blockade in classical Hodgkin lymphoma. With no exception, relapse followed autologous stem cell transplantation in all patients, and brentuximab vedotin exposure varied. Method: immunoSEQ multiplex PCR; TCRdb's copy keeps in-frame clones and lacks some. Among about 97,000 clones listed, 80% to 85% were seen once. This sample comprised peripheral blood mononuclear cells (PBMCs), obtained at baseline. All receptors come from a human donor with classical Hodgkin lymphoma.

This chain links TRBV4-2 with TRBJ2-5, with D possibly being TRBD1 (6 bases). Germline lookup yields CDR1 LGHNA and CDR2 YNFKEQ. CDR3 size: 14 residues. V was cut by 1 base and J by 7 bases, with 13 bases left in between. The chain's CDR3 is CASSQVDSFWTQYF. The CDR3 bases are TGTGCCAGCAGCCAAGTGGACAGCTTCTGGACCCAGTACTTC.

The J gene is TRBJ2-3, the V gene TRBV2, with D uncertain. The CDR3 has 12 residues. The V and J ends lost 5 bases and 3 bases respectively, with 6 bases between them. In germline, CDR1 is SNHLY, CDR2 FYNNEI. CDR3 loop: CASSRDTDTQYF. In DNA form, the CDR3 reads TGTGCCAGCAGTAGGGATACAGATACGCAGTATTTT.

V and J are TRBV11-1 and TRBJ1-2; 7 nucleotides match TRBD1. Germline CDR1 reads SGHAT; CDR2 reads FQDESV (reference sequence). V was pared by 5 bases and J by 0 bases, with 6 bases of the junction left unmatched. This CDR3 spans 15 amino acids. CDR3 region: CASSPGQSPNYGYTF. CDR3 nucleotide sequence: TGTGCCAGCAGCCCGGGACAGAGCCCTAACTATGGCTACACCTTC.

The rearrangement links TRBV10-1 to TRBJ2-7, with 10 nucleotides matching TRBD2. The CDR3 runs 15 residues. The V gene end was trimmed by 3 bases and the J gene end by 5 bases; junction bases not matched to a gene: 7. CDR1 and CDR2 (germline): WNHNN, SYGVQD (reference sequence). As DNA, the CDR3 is TGCGCCAGCAGTGAACTAGCGGGGCCCGTCGACGAGCAGTACTTC. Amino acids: CASSELAGPVDEQYF.

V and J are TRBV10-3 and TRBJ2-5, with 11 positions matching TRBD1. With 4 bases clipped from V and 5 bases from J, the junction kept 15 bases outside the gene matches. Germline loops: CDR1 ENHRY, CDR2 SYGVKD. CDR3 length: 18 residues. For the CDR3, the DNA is TGTGCCATCAGTGGAACCGGGACAGGGGGTTTAGGAAGGGAGACCCAGTACTTC. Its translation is CAISGTGTGGLGRETQYF.

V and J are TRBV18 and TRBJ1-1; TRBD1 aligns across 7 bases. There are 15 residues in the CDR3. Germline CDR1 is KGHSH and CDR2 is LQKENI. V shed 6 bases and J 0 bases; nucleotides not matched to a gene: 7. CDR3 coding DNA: TGTGCCAGCTCTCGGGACAGAGACATGAACACTGAAGCTTTCTTT. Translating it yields CASSRDRDMNTEAFF. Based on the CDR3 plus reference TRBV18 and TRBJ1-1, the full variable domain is NAGVMQNPRHLVRRRGQEARLRCSPMKGHSHVYWYRQLPEEGLKFMVYLQKENIIDESGMPKERFSAEFPKEGPSILRIQQVVRGDSAAYFCASSRDRDMNTEAFFGQGTRLTVV.

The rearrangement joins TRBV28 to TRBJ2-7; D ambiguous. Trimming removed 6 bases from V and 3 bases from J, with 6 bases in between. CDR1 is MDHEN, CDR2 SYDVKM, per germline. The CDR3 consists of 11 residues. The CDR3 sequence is CASSLNYEQYF. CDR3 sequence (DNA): TGTGCCAGCAGCCTAAACTACGAGCAGTACTTC.

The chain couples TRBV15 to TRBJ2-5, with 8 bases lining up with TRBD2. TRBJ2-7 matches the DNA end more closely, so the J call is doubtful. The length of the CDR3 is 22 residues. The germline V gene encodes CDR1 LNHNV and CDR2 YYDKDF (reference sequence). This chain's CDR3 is CATSRGLSRGLGGRRVSYEQYF. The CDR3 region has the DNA TGTGCCACCAGCAGAGGGCTCTCCCGGGGACTAGGCGGGCGTAGGGTCTCCTACGAGCAGTACTTC.

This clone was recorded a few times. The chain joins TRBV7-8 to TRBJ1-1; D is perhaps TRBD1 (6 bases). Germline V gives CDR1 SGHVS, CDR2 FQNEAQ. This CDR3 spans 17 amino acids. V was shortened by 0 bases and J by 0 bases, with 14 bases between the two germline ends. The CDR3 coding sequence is TGTGCCAGCAGCTTAGCGTCCGGGGGCCCGTTGAACACTGAAGCTTTCTTT. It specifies CASSLASGGPLNTEAFF. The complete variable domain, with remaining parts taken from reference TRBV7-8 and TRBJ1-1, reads GAGVSQSPRYKVAKRGQDVALRCDPISGHVSLFWYQQALGQGPEFLTYFQNEAQLDKSGLPSDRFFAERPEGSVSTLKIQRTQQEDSAVYLCASSLASGGPLNTEAFFGQGTRLTVV.

In DNA, the CDR3 is TGCGCCAGCGGAAGTTCCGTTGTTCTCGGGAGGGAGACCCAGTACTTC. Its translation is CASGSSVVLGRETQYF. The chain uses TRBV5-1 and TRBJ2-5, with 7 bases matching TRBD2. This CDR3 region has 16 residues. CDR1 is SGHRS and CDR2 is YFSETQ in the germline V gene. The junction had 17 bases not matched to a gene; V was cut back by 7 bases and J by 5 bases.